This T cell receptor (beta chain) comes out of a study of blood T cell repertoires in COVID-19. Looking at the study overall: T cells, B-cell-depleted T cells, or PBMCs supplied cDNA or gDNA.

Trimming at V came to 3 bases and at J to 7 bases, leaving 13 bases not matched to a gene. The germline gives CDR1 SGDLS, CDR2 YYNGEE. This CDR3 has 16 residues. In the study's own analysis: Estimated nucleated cell counts came from reference gene primer amplification. The repertoire was sequenced with immunoSEQ multiplex PCR; TCRdb's copy has only in-frame clones and lacks some. The D gene and trimming were derived from the DNA, and the V and J assignments and clone size from that table. The table includes about 290,000 clones, around 90% detected once. Material for sequencing was PBMCs or T cells enriched from blood (not recorded which). The clonotype was recovered from a woman in her thirties or forties who had recovered from COVID-19. This rearrangement joins TRBV9 to TRBJ2-7; 10 bases agree with TRBD2. The CDR3 DNA follows: TGTGCCAGCAGCGCATCGAGACTAGCGGGTACGGGTGAGCAGTACTTC. The encoded protein is CASSASRLAGTGEQYF.